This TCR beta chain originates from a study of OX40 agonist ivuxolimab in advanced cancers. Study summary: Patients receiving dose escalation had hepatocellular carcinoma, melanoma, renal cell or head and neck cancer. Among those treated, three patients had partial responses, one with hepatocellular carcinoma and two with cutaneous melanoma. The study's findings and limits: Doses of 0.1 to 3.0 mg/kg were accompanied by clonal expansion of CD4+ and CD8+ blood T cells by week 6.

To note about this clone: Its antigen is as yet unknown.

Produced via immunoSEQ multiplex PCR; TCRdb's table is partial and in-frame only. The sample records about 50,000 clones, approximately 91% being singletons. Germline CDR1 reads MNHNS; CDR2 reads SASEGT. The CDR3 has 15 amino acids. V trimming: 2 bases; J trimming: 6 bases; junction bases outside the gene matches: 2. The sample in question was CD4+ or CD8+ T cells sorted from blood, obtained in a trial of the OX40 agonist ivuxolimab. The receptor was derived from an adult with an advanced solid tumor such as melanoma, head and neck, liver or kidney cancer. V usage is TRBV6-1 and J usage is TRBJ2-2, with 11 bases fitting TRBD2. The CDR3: CASSETSGSPGELFF. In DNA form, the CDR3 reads TGTGCCAGCAGTGAAACTAGCGGGAGTCCCGGGGAGCTGTTTTTT.